Below, 13 T cell receptor beta chains from the same sample are listed, as sequenced in a study of OX40 agonist ivuxolimab in advanced cancers. This table comes from immunoSEQ multiplex PCR, and its TCRdb copy is limited to in-frame clones, with some not included. The data show approximately 88,000 clones, 88% seen once. This sample comprised CD4+ or CD8+ T cells sorted from blood, obtained in a trial of the OX40 agonist ivuxolimab. Receptor source: an adult with an advanced solid tumor such as melanoma, head and neck, liver or kidney cancer.

The CDR3 DNA follows: TGCGCCAGCAGCTTGAGGGGACAGGGGGCAAACACCGGGGAGCTGTTTTTT. It specifies CASSLRGQGANTGELFF. V and J are TRBV5-1 and TRBJ2-2; TRBD1 matches at 12 bases. The CDR3 totals 17 residues. The V and J ends lost 1 base and 2 bases, in that order; junction bases with no gene match: 3. Looked up from germline, CDR1 is SGHRS and CDR2 is YFSETQ.

Only a few counts were recorded for this clone. This rearrangement joins TRBV5-4 to TRBJ2-7; D is perhaps TRBD2 (5 bases). V lost 4 bases and J 1 base, leaving 15 bases between the germline ends. The germline V gene encodes CDR1 SGHNT and CDR2 YYREEE (reference sequence). The CDR3 is made up of 15 amino acids. The CDR3 region has the DNA TGTGCCAGCAGCCGAGGGAGTCGGGGATCCTACGAGCAGTACTTC. Protein: CASSRGSRGSYEQYF.

The chain joins TRBV5-1 to TRBJ2-5, with D unresolved. CDR1 and CDR2 from the germline V gene are SGHRS and YFSETQ. This CDR3 is built from 14 residues. V was trimmed by 0 bases and J by 2 bases, leaving 8 bases between them. CDR3 loop: CASSLAPAQETQYF. The CDR3 DNA reads TGCGCCAGCAGCTTGGCCCCCGCTCAAGAGACCCAGTACTTC.

The V and J genes are TRBV2 and TRBJ2-1; the D gene is possibly TRBD2 (6 bases). V was trimmed by 4 bases and J by 5 bases, leaving 15 bases between them. Germline lookup yields CDR1 SNHLY and CDR2 FYNNEI. This CDR3 has 15 amino acids. CDR3 in DNA: TGTGCCAGCAGTGGGGCGACTAGGGGCAACAATGAGCAGTTCTTC. Translating gives CASSGATRGNNEQFF.

The J gene is TRBJ2-3, the V gene TRBV11-1; 7 bases line up with TRBD2. Unmatched junction bases numbered 6, after V lost 3 bases and J lost 0 bases. CDR1 is SGHAT, CDR2 FQDESV, per germline (reference sequence). The CDR3 sequence is 16 residues long. This chain's CDR3 is CASSFSAGVSTDTQYF. DNA of the CDR3: TGTGCCAGCAGCTTCTCCGCGGGGGTTAGCACAGATACGCAGTATTTT.

This chain joins TRBV5-1 and TRBJ2-5; D is perhaps TRBD1 or TRBD2 (6 bases each). Trimming removed 0 bases from V and 5 bases from J, with 14 bases in between. The CDR3 is 15 residues long. Germline-derived CDR1 and CDR2 are SGHRS and YFSETQ. The CDR3 region is CASSLGWGALETQYF. The CDR3 DNA follows: TGCGCCAGCAGCTTGGGATGGGGGGCCCTCGAGACCCAGTACTTC.

V usage is TRBV7-2 and J usage is TRBJ2-2; D remains unclear. The V gene's germline CDR1 is SGHTA and CDR2 FQGNSA. The CDR3 runs to 14 residues. V lost 6 bases, J lost 3 bases, and 11 bases lay in between. CDR3 nucleotide sequence: TGTGCCAGCAGTCTATCAGTGGACACCGGGGAGCTGTTTTTT. Protein sequence: CASSLSVDTGELFF.

This clone was seen a few times. This sequence joins TRBV5-8 and TRBJ2-1, with D possibly being TRBD2 (6 bases). CDR3 length equals 12 residues. The germline gives CDR1 SGHTS, CDR2 YDEGEE. V was cut by 3 bases and J by 9 bases, with 10 bases left in between. The CDR3 region is CASSWGEFEQFF. The CDR3 DNA follows: TGTGCCAGCAGCTGGGGGGAATTTGAGCAGTTCTTC.

The sample holds one count of this clone. This chain links TRBV19 with TRBJ1-1; tentatively, D is TRBD1 (6 bases). Germline V gene data show CDR1 as LNHDA and CDR2 as SQIVND (reference sequence). Trimming removed 9 bases at V and 0 bases at J, with 14 bases between. The CDR3 length is 14 residues. CDR3 coding DNA: TGTGCCAGCCTCCGACAGGAGATGAACACTGAAGCTTTCTTT. Translation: CASLRQEMNTEAFF.

A note on this clone: A read error may produce the germline difference seen at one junction end. CDR3 nucleotide sequence: TGTGCCAGCAGCTTCGAACAAGGGACCCAGTACTTC. Its protein is CASSFEQGTQYF. This rearrangement joins TRBV11-2 to TRBJ2-5; no reliable D call. CDR1 and CDR2 (germline): SGHAT, FQNNGV. CDR3 size: 12 residues. Full variable domain (missing parts from reference TRBV11-2 and TRBJ2-5): EAGVAQSPRYKIIEKRQSVAFWCNPISGHATLYWYQQILGQGPKLLIQFQNNGVVDDSQLPKDRFSAERLKGVDSTLKIQPAKLEDSAVYLCASSFEQGTQYFGPGTRLLVL.

The V gene is TRBV10-3, the J gene TRBJ1-1; TRBD1 might be the D (6 bases). Deletions cut 0 bases from V and 0 bases from J, with 14 bases between. This CDR3 comprises 17 residues. CDR1 is ENHRY, CDR2 SYGVKD, per germline. CDR3 protein: CAISESHPGQMNTEAFF. In DNA, the CDR3 is TGTGCCATCAGTGAGTCTCATCCGGGACAAATGAACACTGAAGCTTTCTTT.

The chain links TRBV15 to TRBJ2-3; D might be TRBD2 (6 bases). The CDR3 sequence is 14 residues long. Germline V gene lookup returns CDR1 LNHNV and CDR2 YYDKDF (reference sequence). V was pared by 8 bases and J by 0 bases, with 12 bases between. The CDR3 coding sequence is TGTGCCACCGGGGAGGTTAAAAGCACAGATACGCAGTATTTT. Protein sequence: CATGEVKSTDTQYF.

The chain recombines TRBV5-6 with TRBJ2-7; TRBD1 agrees at 10 bases. The ends lost 0 bases at V and 2 bases at J; junction bases unmatched: 2. The CDR3 contains 15 residues. Germline V gene data show CDR1 as SGHDT and CDR2 as YYEEEE. The CDR3 reads CASSLAGQGTYEQYF. The CDR3 bases are TGTGCCAGCAGCTTGGCGGGACAGGGGACCTACGAGCAGTACTTC.